Following are 18 T cell receptor beta chains from one sample sequenced in a study of T-cell memory formation after mild COVID-19. A single record per CDR3 protein comes from TCRdb applying MiXCR to the 5' RACE reads. This sample has some 350,000 distinct CDR3 sequences, with roughly 13% found just once. The sample was PBMCs or a T cell subset sorted from them (not recorded which). Receptors were obtained from a man aged 18 to 29 who had mild COVID-19 (a few samples of this study predate the infection). Cell type and time point are not known.

This clonotype occurred a few times. V gene TRBV20-1 combines with J gene TRBJ1-5; TRBD1 is a possible D gene (6 bases). V shed 2 bases and J shed 3 bases, with 17 bases lying between them. This CDR3 comprises 16 residues. The V gene's germline CDR1 is DFQATT and CDR2 SNEGSKA (reference sequence). CDR3 in DNA: TGCAGTGCTAGACCCCACCCGGACAGTTTCAATCAGCCCCAGCATTTT. Its translation is CSARPHPDSFNQPQHF.

The table lists this clonotype with a few counts. The chain carries TRBV7-2 and TRBJ1-6, with 7 positions matching TRBD1. The CDR3 runs to 16 residues. CDR1 and CDR2 (germline): SGHTA, FQGNSA. The trim removed 0 bases at V and 7 bases at J, leaving 6 bases unmatched. CDR3 in amino acids: CASSLAHTGDNSPLHF. CDR3 sequence (DNA): TGTGCCAGCAGCTTAGCCCATACAGGGGACAATTCACCCCTCCACTTT.

This clonotype was recorded a few times. The chain employs TRBV29-1 and TRBJ1-2; D possibly corresponds to TRBD1 (5 bases). This CDR3 spans 14 amino acids. The V end was cut by 5 bases, the J end by 8 bases, with 21 bases between. From germline, CDR1 is SQVTM and CDR2 ANQGSEA. CDR3 DNA: TGCAGCGTTCCCGGGGGTTACTCCGCGGGCGGCTACACCTTC. Protein: CSVPGGYSAGGYTF.

The CDR3 is CASSQDVDQRRGNTEAFF. As DNA, the CDR3 is TGCGCCAGCAGCCAAGACGTTGATCAGAGACGGGGCAACACTGAAGCTTTCTTT. V and J are TRBV4-3 and TRBJ1-1; tentative D call: TRBD1 (5 bases). The CDR3 spans 18 residues. Germline V gene data show CDR1 as LGHNA and CDR2 as YSLEER. Trimming cost V 0 bases and J 2 bases, with 19 bases left between them.

The rearrangement joins TRBV7-9 to TRBJ1-4, with D perhaps TRBD1 (6 bases). Looked up from germline, CDR1 is SEHNR and CDR2 is FQNEAQ (reference sequence). This CDR3 comprises 14 residues. The V gene lost 5 bases and the J gene lost 5 bases, with 12 bases spanning the gap. The CDR3 DNA reads as TGTGCCAGCAGCACCGACGGGGGCAATGAAAAACTGTTTTTT. Translating gives CASSTDGGNEKLFF. The full variable domain, with the rest looked up from reference TRBV7-9 and TRBJ1-4, is DTGVSQNPRHKITKRGQNVTFRCDPISEHNRLYWYRQTLGQGPEFLTYFQNEAQLEKSRLLSDRFSAERPKGSFSTLEIQRTEQGDSAMYLCASSTDGGNEKLFFGSGTQLSVL.

The chain recombines TRBV15 with TRBJ1-6, with D possibly TRBD1 on 6 matching bases. Germline V lookup: CDR1 LNHNV, CDR2 YYDKDF (reference sequence). The CDR3 extends over 15 amino acids. Trimming left V 5 bases short and J 10 bases short, with 18 bases between. The CDR3 loop reads CATSRPRTVGSPLHF. CDR3 in DNA: TGTGCCACCAGCCGACCCAGGACAGTCGGGTCACCCCTCCACTTT.

This clonotype was counted only a few times. The gene calls are TRBV9 and TRBJ2-3, with D maybe TRBD2 (5 bases). The ends were cut back, 0 bases at V and 1 base at J, with 9 bases in the middle. There are 15 residues in the CDR3. Per germline, CDR1 SGDLS and CDR2 YYNGEE. The CDR3 protein is CASSVEGRGTDTQYF. Here the CDR3 DNA reads TGTGCCAGCAGCGTAGAAGGGCGGGGCACAGATACGCAGTATTTT.

This clonotype was observed a few times. The chain couples TRBV11-2 to TRBJ1-1; TRBD1 might be the D (6 bases). CDR3 size: 15 residues. Per the germline V gene, CDR1 is SGHAT and CDR2 is FQNNGV. V was shortened by 5 bases and J by 7 bases, with 20 bases between the two germline ends. In DNA form, the CDR3 reads TGTGCCAGCAGCGATCCCGCCAGGGGTCAACTTGAAGCTTTCTTT. Its protein is CASSDPARGQLEAFF.

This chain uses TRBV30 with TRBJ1-1, with D possibly TRBD1 on 5 matching bases. V was cut by 3 bases and J by 6 bases, with 23 bases left in between. Germline assignment: CDR1 GTSNPN and CDR2 SVGIG (reference sequence). The CDR3 sequence is 16 residues long. DNA of the CDR3: TGTGCCTGGAGGGCCCCAGGGTCGGAGTATTCGGCTGAAGCTTTCTTT. It translates to CAWRAPGSEYSAEAFF.

V and J are TRBV4-3 and TRBJ2-2; D might be TRBD2 (5 bases). The germline V gene encodes CDR1 LGHNA and CDR2 YSLEER. Trimming pared 0 bases from V and 4 bases from J, leaving 15 bases between. The CDR3 runs 17 residues. The CDR3, as DNA: TGCGCCAGCAGCCAAGATTTTAGGTCTAGCTTCACCGGGGAGCTGTTTTTT. Amino acids: CASSQDFRSSFTGELFF.

The chain combines TRBV2 with TRBJ2-5; D possibly matches TRBD1 or TRBD2 (5 bases each). CDR3 length equals 13 residues. The V gene's germline CDR1 is SNHLY and CDR2 FYNNEI. With 6 bases removed from V and 4 bases from J, the gap between germline ends came to 12 bases. The CDR3 DNA reads TGTGCCAGCAGGAGGGACCCACCAGAGACCCAGTACTTC. The encoded protein is CASRRDPPETQYF.

This clonotype has at least ten counts. The chain combines TRBV7-2 with TRBJ2-3; possibly TRBD2 for D (5 bases). The CDR3 is 16 amino acids. Germline CDR1 is SGHTA and CDR2 is FQGNSA. V lost 2 bases, J lost 0 bases, and 12 bases lay in between. CDR3 protein: CASSLTPRTSTDTQYF. The CDR3 DNA reads as TGTGCCAGCAGCTTAACACCGAGGACTAGCACAGATACGCAGTATTTT.

V gene TRBV24-1 combines with J gene TRBJ2-5; 7 nucleotides agree with TRBD1. V was clipped by 7 bases and J by 5 bases; unmatched bases: 9. The CDR3 has 14 residues. Germline loops: CDR1 KGHDR, CDR2 SFDVKD. CDR3 residues: CATSEGGRRETQYF. CDR3 DNA sequence: TGTGCCACCAGCGAAGGGGGCCGGCGGGAGACCCAGTACTTC.

This clonotype showed up just a few times. The V and J genes are TRBV12-3 or TRBV12-4 and TRBJ2-1; 8 bases are a match to TRBD1. The CDR3 length is 14 residues. The ends lost 4 bases at V and 2 bases at J; junction bases unmatched: 1. The CDR3 region has the DNA TGTGCCAGCAGTTGGACAGGGCCCTACAATGAGCAGTTCTTC. It yields the protein CASSWTGPYNEQFF.

This clonotype was observed a handful of times. The V and J genes are TRBV7-9 and TRBJ2-1; D is unclear. The CDR3 has 13 residues. Trimming took off 2 bases at V and 12 bases at J, with 14 bases between the two ends. The germline V gene encodes CDR1 SEHNR and CDR2 FQNEAQ (reference sequence). The CDR3 sequence is CASSLLSPRGQFF. The DNA of the CDR3 is TGTGCCAGCAGCTTACTGTCCCCCCGCGGGCAGTTCTTC.

This clonotype was counted many times. The chain employs TRBV7-9 and TRBJ2-5; the match to TRBD1 covers 9 bases. Trimming took 7 bases from V and 5 from J; bases not matched to a gene: 17. The germline V gene encodes CDR1 SEHNR and CDR2 FQNEAQ (reference sequence). This CDR3 is built from 17 residues. The CDR3 sequence: CASTPGQGFVRRETQYF. For the CDR3, the DNA is TGTGCCAGCACACCGGGACAGGGCTTTGTTCGGCGGGAGACCCAGTACTTC. The full variable domain, completed using reference TRBV7-9 and TRBJ2-5, is DTGVSQNPRHKITKRGQNVTFRCDPISEHNRLYWYRQTLGQGPEFLTYFQNEAQLEKSRLLSDRFSAERPKGSFSTLEIQRTEQGDSAMYLCASTPGQGFVRRETQYFGPGTRLLVL.

This clonotype has a count of ten or more. This chain connects TRBV5-1 to TRBJ2-1; no clear D. Per the germline V gene, CDR1 is SGHRS and CDR2 is YFSETQ. Trimming took 0 bases from V and 4 from J, leaving 14 bases between them. The CDR3 runs 16 residues. The CDR3 loop is CASSLEQAILYNEQFF. Here the CDR3 DNA reads TGCGCCAGCAGCTTGGAGCAGGCGATCTTATACAATGAGCAGTTCTTC.

In regard to this clonotype: The junction shows a germline mismatch at one end, possibly a read error. The V gene is TRBV4-3, the J gene TRBJ1-5; D remains ambiguous. The CDR3 is made up of 16 amino acids. CDR1 is LGHNA and CDR2 is YSLEER in the germline V gene. CDR3 residues: CASRQDRGNSNQPQHF. The DNA for the CDR3 is TGCGCCAGCAGACAAGACCGCGGGAATAGCAATCAGCCCCAGCATTTT.